The entry below describes one T cell receptor (beta chain). Its target is unknown. One junction end does not reproduce the germline sequence, and a read error may be involved. It was healthy bone marrow donors who served as donors. Germline assignment: CDR1 SGHTA and CDR2 FQGNSA. This CDR3 contains 16 residues. The PCR made use of 60 Vbeta and 13 Jbeta primers. Repertoires were generated with immunoSEQ multiplex PCR, while TCRdb's copy carries only in-frame clones and drops some. The repertoire holds 95,000 to 150,000 clones, with around 80% as singletons. The data were taken from a study of cytomegalovirus exposure and HLA in healthy donors. Study findings and constraints: In a later analysis, a genetic analysis reported fewer productive-TCR N-insertions in an Asian-associated ancestry cluster than the cohort average.

The sequenced material came from PBMCs. The sequence derives from a man aged 25 to 45 in good health and CMV-seronegative. V and J are TRBV7-2 and TRBJ2-7, with a tentative D call TRBD2 (6 bases). The chain's CDR3 is CASSLAEKGLSYEQHF. CDR3 coding DNA: TGTGCCAGCAGCTTAGCGGAAAAGGGACTTTCCTACGAGCAGCACTTC.